The clone carrying this TCR beta chain has only a few counts. This sample is drawn from a study of T-cell memory formation after mild COVID-19. TCRdb reprocessed the 5' RACE reads via MiXCR and lists one record per CDR3 protein. Of around 340,000 distinct CDR3 sequences detected, 14% appear once; the ten largest clones hold about 22%. CDR3 length equals 15 residues. The V gene end was trimmed by 5 bases and the J gene end by 0 bases; junction bases not matched to a gene: 6. Per germline, CDR1 SGHVS and CDR2 FNYEAQ. Material for sequencing was PBMCs or a T cell subset sorted from them (not recorded which). This clonotype originated in a man between 18 and 29 years old who had mild COVID-19 (a few samples of this study predate the infection). Cell type and time point are not known. The gene calls are TRBV7-6 and TRBJ2-7; 8 bases match TRBD1. Here the CDR3 reads CASSQDRESSYEQYF. In nucleotides, the CDR3 is TGTGCCAGCAGCCAGGACAGGGAAAGCTCCTACGAGCAGTACTTC.